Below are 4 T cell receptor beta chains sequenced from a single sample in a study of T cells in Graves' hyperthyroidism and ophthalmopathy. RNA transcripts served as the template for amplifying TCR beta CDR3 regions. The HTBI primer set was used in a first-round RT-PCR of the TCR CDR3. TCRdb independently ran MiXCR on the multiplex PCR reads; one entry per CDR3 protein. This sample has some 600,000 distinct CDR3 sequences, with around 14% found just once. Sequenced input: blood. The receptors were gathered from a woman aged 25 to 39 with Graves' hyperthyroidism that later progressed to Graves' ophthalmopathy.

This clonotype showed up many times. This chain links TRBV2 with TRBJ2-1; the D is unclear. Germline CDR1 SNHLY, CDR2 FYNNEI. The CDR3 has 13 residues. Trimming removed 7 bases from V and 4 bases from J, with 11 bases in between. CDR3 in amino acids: CASIPQTYNEQFF. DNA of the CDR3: TGTGCCAGCATCCCCCAGACGTACAATGAGCAGTTCTTC.

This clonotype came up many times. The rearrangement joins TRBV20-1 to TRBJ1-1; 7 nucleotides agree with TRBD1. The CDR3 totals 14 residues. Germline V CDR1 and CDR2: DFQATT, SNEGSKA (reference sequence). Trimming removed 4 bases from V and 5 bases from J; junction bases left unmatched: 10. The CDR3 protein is CSANEGAIGTEAFF. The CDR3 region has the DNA TGCAGTGCTAATGAGGGGGCGATCGGAACTGAAGCTTTCTTT.

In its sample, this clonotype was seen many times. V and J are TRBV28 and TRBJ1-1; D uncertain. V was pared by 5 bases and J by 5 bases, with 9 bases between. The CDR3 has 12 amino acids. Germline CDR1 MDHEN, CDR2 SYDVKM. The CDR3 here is CASSRTGTEAFF. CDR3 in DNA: TGTGCCAGCAGTCGGACGGGGACTGAAGCTTTCTTT. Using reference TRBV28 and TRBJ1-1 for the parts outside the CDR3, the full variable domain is DVKVTQSSRYLVKRTGEKVFLECVQDMDHENMFWYRQDPGLGLRLIYFSYDVKMKEKGDIPEGYSVSREKKERFSLILESASTNQTSMYLCASSRTGTEAFFGQGTRLTVV.

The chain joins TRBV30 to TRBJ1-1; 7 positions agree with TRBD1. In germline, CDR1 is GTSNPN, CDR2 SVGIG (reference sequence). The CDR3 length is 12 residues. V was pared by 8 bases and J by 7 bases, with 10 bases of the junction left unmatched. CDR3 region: CARGRGPNEAFF. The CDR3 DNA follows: TGTGCCCGGGGGAGGGGGCCCAATGAAGCTTTCTTT.